The clone carrying this T cell receptor (beta chain) was recorded at least ten times. No antigen is known for it. This specimen comes from a study of T cells after posttransplantation cyclophosphamide. The assay was immunoSEQ multiplex PCR, and TCRdb's table has in-frame clones only and misses some. Found here are over 30,000 clones, no singletons; the ten largest cover 4% to 5.5%. The study's findings and limits: Later post-transplant blood repertoires were often dominated by donor CD8+ memory clones. Recipient CMV seropositivity and CMV reactivation strongly tracked TRB clonality. TRB overlap between skin or GI tissue T cells and blood was limited.

The related graft donor's blood sample was taken on the day of bone marrow donation. The CDR3 covers 14 residues. From germline, CDR1 is MNHNS and CDR2 SASEGT. Trimming cost V 5 bases and J 1 base, with 12 bases left between them. This sequence originates from a woman between 45 and 60 years old in good health and a related stem cell transplant donor. The V call is TRBV6-1, the J call TRBJ2-7; a weak D match, TRBD1 (6 bases). The source material was PBMCs. CDR3 DNA sequence: TGTGCCAGCAGTACGACCAGGGGATCCTACGAGCAGTACTTC. Translation: CASSTTRGSYEQYF.